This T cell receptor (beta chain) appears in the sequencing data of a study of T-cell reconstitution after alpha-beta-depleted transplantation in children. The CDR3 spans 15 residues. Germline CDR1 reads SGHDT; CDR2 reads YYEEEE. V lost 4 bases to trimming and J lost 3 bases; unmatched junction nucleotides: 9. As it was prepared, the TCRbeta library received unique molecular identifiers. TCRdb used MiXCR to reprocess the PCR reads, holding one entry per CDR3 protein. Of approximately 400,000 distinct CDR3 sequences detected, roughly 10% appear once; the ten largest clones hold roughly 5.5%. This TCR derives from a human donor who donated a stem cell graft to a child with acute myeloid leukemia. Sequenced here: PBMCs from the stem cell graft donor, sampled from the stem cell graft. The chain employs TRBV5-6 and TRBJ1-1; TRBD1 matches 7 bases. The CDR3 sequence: CASSGDRVGDTEAFF. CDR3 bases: TGTGCCAGCAGCGGTGACAGGGTTGGAGACACTGAAGCTTTCTTT.